One and the same sample provided the 29 T cell receptor beta chains below, sequenced in a study of spatial heterogeneity in lung cancer. This sample's time point: sample taken at primary tumor resection. Their recognized antigens are unknown. TCRdb analysed the 5' RACE reads with MiXCR anew, one entry per CDR3 protein. Here the sample spans about 13,000 distinct CDR3 sequences, over 3% being singletons. Broader study findings: Intratumoral expanded alpha and beta TCR counts were found to track tumor mutation counts.

Sequencing used lung tumor tissue, obtained at surgery. Receptors were obtained from a male donor with early-stage non-small cell lung cancer.

This clonotype was found many times. The chain uses TRBV6-2 or TRBV6-3 and TRBJ1-5; 8 bases fit TRBD1. Germline V gene data show CDR1 as MNHEY and CDR2 as SVGEGT. J was trimmed by 7 bases and V by 4 bases; bases with no gene match: 3. The CDR3 runs 13 residues. Here the CDR3 DNA reads TGTGCCAGCAGTTGGCAGGGGGCCCAGCCCCAGCATTTT. It translates to CASSWQGAQPQHF.

This clonotype came up many times. CDR3 sequence reads: CATSDDGTGLDTQYF. For the CDR3, the DNA is TGTGCCACCAGTGATGACGGGACAGGGTTGGATACGCAGTATTTT. The chain joins TRBV24-1 to TRBJ2-3; 9 bases align to TRBD1. The V gene end was trimmed by 3 bases and the J gene end by 6 bases; junction bases not matched to a gene: 6. CDR1 KGHDR and CDR2 SFDVKD come from the germline V gene. The length of the CDR3 is 15 residues.

This clonotype showed up just a few times. The chain has TRBV29-1 and TRBJ2-1, with TRBD1 identical over 11 bases. The length of the CDR3 is 15 residues. The ends lost 7 bases at V and 9 bases at J; junction bases unmatched: 14. CDR1 and CDR2 (germline): SQVTM, ANQGSEA. Written as DNA, the CDR3 is TGCAGCGCTGACGGACAGGGGGCACTCGGGATTGAGCAGTTCTTC. Its protein product is CSADGQGALGIEQFF.

This clonotype is categorized as medium-sized. The chain is built from TRBV6-4 and TRBJ1-5; no definite D call. The V and J ends lost 4 bases and 3 bases respectively, with 4 bases between them. This CDR3 is built from 12 residues. The germline V gene encodes CDR1 MRHNA and CDR2 SNTAGT. CDR3 residues: CASSVSNQPQHF. The CDR3 DNA reads TGTGCCAGCAGTGTCTCCAATCAGCCCCAGCATTTT.

Remarks on this clonotype: The conserved final phenylalanine or tryptophan is absent from the CDR3, which likely points to a read error. This chain links TRBV20-1 with TRBJ2-3, with D possibly being TRBD2 (6 bases). Germline V gene lookup returns CDR1 DFQATT and CDR2 SNEGSKA (reference sequence). The CDR3 length is 16 residues. Between the trimmed V and J ends, which lost 2 bases and 0 bases, there was a span of 15 bases. CDR3 protein: CSARNFGGQSTDTQYL. In DNA form, the CDR3 reads TGCAGTGCTAGAAATTTCGGGGGTCAAAGCACAGATACGCAGTATCTT.

This clonotype was recorded many times. The rearrangement uses TRBV3-1 and TRBJ1-2; the D is unclear. This CDR3 has 14 residues. V lost 4 bases and J lost 4, with 13 bases in between. Germline values: CDR1 LGHDT, CDR2 YNNKEL (reference sequence). CDR3 loop: CASSPLANTYGYTF. CDR3 nucleotide sequence: TGTGCCAGCAGCCCCCTCGCGAATACCTATGGCTACACCTTC.

This clonotype was seen ten or more times. The chain links TRBV12-5 to TRBJ1-1; possible D gene TRBD1, 6 bases. Germline assignment: CDR1 LGHNT and CDR2 FRNRAP. The length of the CDR3 is 15 residues. Trimming shortened V by 2 bases and J by 5 bases, and 15 bases separated the two germline ends. The CDR3 here is CASGLSGAHETEAFF. The CDR3 DNA is TGTGCTAGTGGTTTGTCGGGGGCTCATGAGACTGAAGCTTTCTTT.

This clonotype has at least ten counts. The gene calls are TRBV7-3 and TRBJ2-3, with D possibly being TRBD2 (6 bases). The V end lost 4 bases, the J end lost 2 bases, and 10 bases lay between the germline ends. The CDR3 spans 14 residues. Germline V gene data show CDR1 as SGHTA and CDR2 as FQGTGA. CDR3 protein: CASSSAGFTDTQYF. The CDR3 region has the DNA TGTGCCAGCAGCTCTGCGGGGTTCACAGATACGCAGTATTTT.

This clonotype was detected many times. The chain carries TRBV18 and TRBJ2-6; D may be TRBD2 (5 bases). The CDR3 consists of 16 residues. V lost 0 bases and J 4 bases, leaving 10 bases between the germline ends. From germline, CDR1 is KGHSH and CDR2 LQKENI. CDR3 nucleotide sequence: TGTGCCAGCTCACCACCAGCGAGGGTAGGGGCCAACGTCCTGACTTTC. This codes for CASSPPARVGANVLTF.

This clonotype was recorded many times. The chain uses TRBV20-1 and TRBJ1-2; TRBD1 is a possible D gene (6 bases). Germline V CDR1 and CDR2: DFQATT, SNEGSKA (reference sequence). The CDR3 totals 13 residues. Trimming removed 5 bases from V and 4 bases from J, with 14 bases in between. The DNA for the CDR3 is TGCAGTGCTGATGAGAGGGGGTCCTATGGCTACACCTTC. This encodes CSADERGSYGYTF.

The sample holds many counts of this clonotype. The chain combines TRBV11-2 with TRBJ2-3; a possible D gene is TRBD2 (7 bases). Deletions cut 5 bases from V and 1 base from J, with 19 bases between. Germline values: CDR1 SGHAT, CDR2 FQNNGV. The CDR3 totals 17 residues. The CDR3 sequence: CASSASAAGARTDTQYF. Written as DNA, the CDR3 is TGTGCCAGCAGCGCCTCCGCGGCGGGGGCCCGCACAGATACGCAGTATTTT.

V gene TRBV4-3 combines with J gene TRBJ1-3; a weak D match, TRBD1 (6 bases). Trimming stripped 4 bases from V and 2 bases from J, with 15 bases between. Germline values: CDR1 LGHNA, CDR2 YSLEER. This CDR3 region has 16 residues. CDR3 in DNA: TGCGCCAGCAGCCCCCGAGGGGGGGCTCCTGGAAACACCATATATTTT. Amino acids: CASSPRGGAPGNTIYF.

This clonotype was found many times. This chain's CDR3 is CSVGDLTGGGGYTF. The CDR3 nucleotides read TGCAGCGTCGGCGATTTGACAGGGGGCGGCGGCTACACCTTC. The chain is built from TRBV29-1 and TRBJ1-2, with 10 positions matching TRBD1. This CDR3 has 14 amino acids. J was trimmed by 8 bases and V by 6 bases; bases with no gene match: 12. From germline, CDR1 is SQVTM and CDR2 ANQGSEA.

This clonotype occurred many times. The chain links TRBV5-1 to TRBJ2-6; D not resolved. Germline assignment: CDR1 SGHRS and CDR2 YFSETQ. V dropped 3 bases and J dropped 0 bases, with 7 bases sitting between them. The CDR3 has 15 amino acids. The CDR3: CASSSGHSGANVLTF. The CDR3 DNA reads as TGCGCCAGCAGCTCGGGCCACTCTGGGGCCAACGTCCTGACTTTC.

This clonotype was counted a few times. The chain links TRBV2 to TRBJ2-2; possible D gene TRBD1, 5 bases. The CDR3 has 15 amino acids. Germline V gene lookup returns CDR1 SNHLY and CDR2 FYNNEI. V dropped 7 bases and J dropped 0 bases, with 12 bases sitting between them. CDR3 coding DNA: TGTGCCAGCAAAATGACAGATTCGAACACCGGGGAGCTGTTTTTT. As protein: CASKMTDSNTGELFF.

This clonotype has a count of ten or more. J is TRBJ1-1 and V is TRBV5-1; D gene unclear. V lost 4 bases to trimming and J lost 1 base, with 8 bases between them. CDR3 length: 13 residues. Germline V CDR1 and CDR2: SGHRS, YFSETQ. As DNA, the CDR3 is TGCGCCAGCAGCCGTCCGGAGAACACTGAAGCTTTCTTT. Its protein is CASSRPENTEAFF.

This clonotype ranks as medium-sized (0.01 to 0.1%). The chain links TRBV29-1 to TRBJ2-4; D is perhaps TRBD2 (6 bases). This CDR3 has 12 amino acids. The V and J ends lost 6 bases and 5 bases respectively, with 11 bases between them. Germline CDR1 reads SQVTM; CDR2 reads ANQGSEA. The CDR3 nucleotides read TGCAGCGTCGATGGAGGGGAAAACATTCAGTACTTC. Protein: CSVDGGENIQYF.

The table lists this clonotype with many counts. This chain joins TRBV4-2 and TRBJ2-2; 11 positions agree with TRBD2. J lost 5 bases, V lost 0 bases, and 11 bases had no gene match. Germline V CDR1 and CDR2: LGHNA, YNFKEQ. The CDR3 spans 19 residues. DNA of the CDR3: TGTGCCAGCAGCCAAGATTTCAATCTAGCGGGGGGATCTACCGGGGAGCTGTTTTTT. Its protein product is CASSQDFNLAGGSTGELFF.

This clonotype appeared many times. The CDR3 DNA is TGTGCCAGCAGCGGGGGACTAGCGGGGTTCGATGAGCAGTTCTTC. Translating gives CASSGGLAGFDEQFF. The chain couples TRBV9 to TRBJ2-1; TRBD2 matches at 13 bases. With V trimmed by 3 bases and J by 8 bases, 5 bases remained unmatched. Germline CDR1 and CDR2: SGDLS and YYNGEE. The CDR3 extends over 15 amino acids.

The rearrangement joins TRBV29-1 to TRBJ2-1; TRBD2 matches at 9 bases. With 7 bases clipped from V and 8 bases from J, the junction kept 12 bases outside the gene matches. Per the germline V gene, CDR1 is SQVTM and CDR2 is ANQGSEA. The length of the CDR3 is 14 residues. Here the CDR3 DNA reads TGCAGCGCCGGGGTAGCGGGGGCGTACCATGAGCAGTTCTTC. Protein sequence: CSAGVAGAYHEQFF.

This clonotype showed up just a few times. This chain connects TRBV28 to TRBJ2-7; 8 nucleotides align to TRBD2. Germline trimming cut 5 bases from V and 4 bases from J; bases unmatched to any gene: 16. The CDR3 contains 17 residues. Germline CDR1 and CDR2: MDHEN and SYDVKM. CDR3 coding DNA: TGTGCCAGCAGTCGACCCTCTAGACTAGCGTGGGAATACGAGCAGTACTTC. Translation gives CASSRPSRLAWEYEQYF.

V gene TRBV5-1 combines with J gene TRBJ1-4; D call uncertain. The V gene's germline CDR1 is SGHRS and CDR2 YFSETQ. The length of the CDR3 is 14 residues. V gave up 1 base and J gave up 0 bases, with 4 bases separating them. The CDR3 coding sequence is TGCGCCAGCAGCTTGATCCCAACTAATGAAAAACTGTTTTTT. Translation: CASSLIPTNEKLFF. Complete variable domain (other parts from reference TRBV5-1 and TRBJ1-4): KAGVTQTPRYLIKTRGQQVTLSCSPISGHRSVSWYQQTPGQGLQFLFEYFSETQRNKGNFPGRFSGRQFSNSRSEMNVSTLELGDSALYLCASSLIPTNEKLFFGSGTQLSVL.

Many counts were recorded for this clonotype. The chain is built from TRBV7-2 and TRBJ1-2, with a weak D call TRBD1 (5 bases). Germline lookup yields CDR1 SGHTA and CDR2 FQGNSA. This CDR3 contains 16 residues. V lost 1 base to trimming and J lost 5 bases, with 17 bases between them. For the CDR3, the DNA is TGTGCCAGCAGCTTAGACGCTCAGGCAGGGCGATATGGCTACACCTTC. Translated: CASSLDAQAGRYGYTF.

This clonotype was seen repeatedly, ten times or more. The chain joins TRBV20-1 to TRBJ1-6, with D unclear. V lost 3 bases and J lost 7, with 16 bases in between. Germline assignment: CDR1 DFQATT and CDR2 SNEGSKA (reference sequence). The CDR3 has 15 amino acids. CDR3 loop: CSASANRGRNSPLHF. DNA for the CDR3: TGCAGTGCTAGCGCCAATCGTGGGCGCAATTCACCCCTCCACTTT.

This clonotype came up many times. V usage is TRBV27 and J usage is TRBJ1-2; 9 bases align to TRBD1. CDR3 size: 14 residues. Germline V lookup: CDR1 MNHEY, CDR2 SMNVEV (reference sequence). V shed 3 bases, J shed 7 bases, and the junction held 6 bases outside the gene matches. CDR3 region: CASSFVGQGSGYTF. The CDR3 region has the DNA TGTGCCAGCAGTTTTGTTGGACAGGGGAGTGGCTACACCTTC.

This clonotype was seen ten or more times. The gene calls are TRBV28 and TRBJ2-2, with 10 positions matching TRBD2. Trimming cost V 9 bases and J 1 base; bases outside gene matches: 2. CDR1 and CDR2 from the germline V gene are MDHEN and SYDVKM. The length of the CDR3 is 14 residues. This CDR3 is CASSGGLNTGELFF. DNA of the CDR3: TGTGCCAGTAGCGGGGGGTTGAACACCGGGGAGCTGTTTTTT. The full variable domain, in which reference TRBV28 and TRBJ2-2 provide the parts outside the CDR3, is DVKVTQSSRYLVKRTGEKVFLECVQDMDHENMFWYRQDPGLGLRLIYFSYDVKMKEKGDIPEGYSVSREKKERFSLILESASTNQTSMYLCASSGGLNTGELFFGEGSRLTVL.

This clonotype was picked up many times. The chain couples TRBV4-2 to TRBJ1-2; D remains unclear. Trimming stripped 0 bases from V and 6 bases from J, with 29 bases between. The germline V gene has CDR1 LGHNA and CDR2 YNFKEQ. This CDR3 contains 20 residues. The DNA for the CDR3 is TGTGCCAGCAGCCAAGAAGAAGACGCAAAACATAGGTCGGGTCTCGATGGCTACACCTTC. This encodes CASSQEEDAKHRSGLDGYTF.

The sample holds many counts of this clonotype. The CDR3 loop reads CASSRLTSGGSDTQYF. The CDR3 nucleotides read TGCGCCAGCAGCCGCCTGACTAGCGGGGGGTCAGATACGCAGTATTTT. The chain couples TRBV5-1 to TRBJ2-3, with 13 bases identical to TRBD2. The J segment lost 4 bases and the V segment lost 4 bases, leaving 6 bases of the junction unmatched. The CDR3 runs 16 residues. Germline V gene lookup returns CDR1 SGHRS and CDR2 YFSETQ.

This clonotype occurred many times. CDR3 DNA sequence: TGTGCCAGCAGCCGAGGGACAGGGAAAACAGATACGCAGTATTTT. Translated: CASSRGTGKTDTQYF. This chain uses TRBV7-3 with TRBJ2-3; 9 positions agree with TRBD1. Germline V CDR1 and CDR2: SGHTA, FQGTGA. CDR3 length equals 15 residues. The V and J ends lost 5 bases and 3 bases, in that order; junction bases with no gene match: 6.